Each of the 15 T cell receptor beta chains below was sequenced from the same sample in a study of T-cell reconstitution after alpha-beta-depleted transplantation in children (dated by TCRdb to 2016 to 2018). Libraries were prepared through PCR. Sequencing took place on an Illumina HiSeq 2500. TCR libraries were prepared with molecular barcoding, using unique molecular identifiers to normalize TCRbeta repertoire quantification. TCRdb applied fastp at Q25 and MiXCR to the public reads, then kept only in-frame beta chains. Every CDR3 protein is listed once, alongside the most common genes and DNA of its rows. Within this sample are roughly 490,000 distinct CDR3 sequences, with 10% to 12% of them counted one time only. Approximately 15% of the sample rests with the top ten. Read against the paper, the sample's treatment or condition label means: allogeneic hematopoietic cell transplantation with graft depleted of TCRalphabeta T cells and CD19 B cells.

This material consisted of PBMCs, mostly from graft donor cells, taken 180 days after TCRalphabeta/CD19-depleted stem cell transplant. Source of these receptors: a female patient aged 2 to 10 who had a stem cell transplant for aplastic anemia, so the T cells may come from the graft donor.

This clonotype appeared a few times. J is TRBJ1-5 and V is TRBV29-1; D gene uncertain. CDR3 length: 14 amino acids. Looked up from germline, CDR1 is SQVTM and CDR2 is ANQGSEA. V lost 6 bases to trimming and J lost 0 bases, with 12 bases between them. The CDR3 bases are TGCAGCGTCGGATGGGCATATAGCAATCAGCCCCAGCATTTT. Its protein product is CSVGWAYSNQPQHF.

DNA for the CDR3: TGTGCCAGCAGTACCCCCCGGGACAGGGCCACAGATACGCAGTATTTT. Translating it yields CASSTPRDRATDTQYF. V is TRBV6-1 and J is TRBJ2-3; TRBD1 matches at 9 bases. The CDR3 is 16 residues long. The V gene's germline CDR1 is MNHNS and CDR2 SASEGT. J lost 2 bases, V lost 5 bases, and 8 bases had no gene match.

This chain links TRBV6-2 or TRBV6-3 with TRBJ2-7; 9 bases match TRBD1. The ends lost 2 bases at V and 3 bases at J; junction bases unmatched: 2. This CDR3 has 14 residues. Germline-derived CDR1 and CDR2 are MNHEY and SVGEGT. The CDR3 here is CASSYRTGVYEQYF. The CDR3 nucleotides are TGTGCCAGCAGTTACAGGACAGGGGTCTACGAGCAGTACTTC.

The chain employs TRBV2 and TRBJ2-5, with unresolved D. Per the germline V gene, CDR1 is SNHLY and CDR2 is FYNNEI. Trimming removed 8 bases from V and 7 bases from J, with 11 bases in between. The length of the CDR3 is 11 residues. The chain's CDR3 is CASRALGTQYF. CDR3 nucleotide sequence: TGTGCCAGCCGGGCCTTGGGGACCCAGTACTTC.

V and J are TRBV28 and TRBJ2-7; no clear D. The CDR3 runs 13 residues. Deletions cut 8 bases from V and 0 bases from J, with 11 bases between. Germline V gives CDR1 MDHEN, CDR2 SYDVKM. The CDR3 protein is CASHSVPSYEQYF. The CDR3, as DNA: TGTGCCAGCCACTCAGTTCCCTCCTACGAGCAGTACTTC.

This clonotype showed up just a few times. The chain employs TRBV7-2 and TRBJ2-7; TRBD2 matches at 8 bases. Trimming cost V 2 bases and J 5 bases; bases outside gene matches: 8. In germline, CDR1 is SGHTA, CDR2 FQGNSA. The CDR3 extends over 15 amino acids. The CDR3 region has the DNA TGTGCCAGCAGCTTAACGACTAGCGTTTGGGACGAGCAGTACTTC. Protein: CASSLTTSVWDEQYF. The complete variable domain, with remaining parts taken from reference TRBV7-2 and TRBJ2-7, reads GAGVSQSPSNKVTEKGKDVELRCDPISGHTALYWYRQSLGQGLEFLIYFQGNSAPDKSGLPSDRFSAERTGGSVSTLTIQRTQQEDSAVYLCASSLTTSVWDEQYFGPGTRLTVT.

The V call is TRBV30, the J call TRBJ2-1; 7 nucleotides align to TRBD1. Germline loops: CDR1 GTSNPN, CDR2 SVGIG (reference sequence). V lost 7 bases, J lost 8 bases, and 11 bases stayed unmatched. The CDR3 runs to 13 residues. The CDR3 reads CAYSGTAPHEQFF. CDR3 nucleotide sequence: TGTGCCTATTCCGGGACAGCCCCCCATGAGCAGTTCTTC.

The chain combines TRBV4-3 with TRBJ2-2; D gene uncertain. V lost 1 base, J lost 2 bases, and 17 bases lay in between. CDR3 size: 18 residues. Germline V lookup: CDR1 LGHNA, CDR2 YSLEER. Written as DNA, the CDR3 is TGCGCCAGCAGCCAAGGGGTGCTAGGGCCTTTTAACACCGGGGAGCTGTTTTTT. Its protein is CASSQGVLGPFNTGELFF.

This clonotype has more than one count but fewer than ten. The CDR3 loop reads CASSSTANTEAFF. The CDR3 DNA reads as TGTGCCAGCAGTTCGACGGCGAACACTGAAGCTTTCTTT. This sequence joins TRBV6-5 and TRBJ1-1, with D unresolved. V lost 4 bases, J lost 1 base, and 7 bases lay in between. The V gene's germline CDR1 is MNHEY and CDR2 SVGAGI. The CDR3 is 13 residues long.

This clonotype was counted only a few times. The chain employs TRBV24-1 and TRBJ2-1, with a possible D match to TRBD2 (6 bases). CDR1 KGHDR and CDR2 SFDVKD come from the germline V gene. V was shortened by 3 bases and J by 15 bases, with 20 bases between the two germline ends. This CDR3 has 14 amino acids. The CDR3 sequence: CATSDPSGTQTAFF. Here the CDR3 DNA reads TGTGCCACCAGTGATCCATCCGGGACTCAAACTGCGTTCTTC.

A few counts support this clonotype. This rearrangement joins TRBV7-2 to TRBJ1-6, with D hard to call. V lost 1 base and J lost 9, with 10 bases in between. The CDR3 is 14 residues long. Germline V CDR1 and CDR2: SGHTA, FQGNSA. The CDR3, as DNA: TGTGCCAGCAGCTTAGTTTTGGGCGGTTCACCCCTCCACTTT. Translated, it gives CASSLVLGGSPLHF.

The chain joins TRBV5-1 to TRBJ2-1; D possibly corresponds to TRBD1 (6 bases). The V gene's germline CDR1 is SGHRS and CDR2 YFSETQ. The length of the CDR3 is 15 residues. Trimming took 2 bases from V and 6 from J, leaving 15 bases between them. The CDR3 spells CASSFAYRVANEQFF. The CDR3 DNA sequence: TGCGCCAGCAGCTTCGCGTACAGGGTGGCCAATGAGCAGTTCTTC.

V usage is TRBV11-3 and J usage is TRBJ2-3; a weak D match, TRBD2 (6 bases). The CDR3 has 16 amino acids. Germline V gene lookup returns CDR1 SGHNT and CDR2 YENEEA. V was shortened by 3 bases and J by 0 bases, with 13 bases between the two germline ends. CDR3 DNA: TGTGCCAGCAGCTTTAGGGGCGGAGGGAGCACAGATACGCAGTATTTT. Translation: CASSFRGGGSTDTQYF.

The DNA for the CDR3 is TGTGCCAGCAGCTTCACTCTTTCCTCCTACGAGCAGTACTTC. It translates to CASSFTLSSYEQYF. The V gene is TRBV11-1, the J gene TRBJ2-7; D ambiguous. The ends were cut back, 3 bases at V and 0 bases at J, with 9 bases in the middle. Germline loops: CDR1 SGHAT, CDR2 FQDESV (reference sequence). This CDR3 region has 14 residues. Full variable domain (outside the CDR3, taken from reference TRBV11-1 and TRBJ2-7): EAEVAQSPRYKITEKSQAVAFWCDPISGHATLYWYRQILGQGPELLVQFQDESVVDDSQLPKDRFSAERLKGVDSTLKIQPAELGDSAMYLCASSFTLSSYEQYFGPGTRLTVT.

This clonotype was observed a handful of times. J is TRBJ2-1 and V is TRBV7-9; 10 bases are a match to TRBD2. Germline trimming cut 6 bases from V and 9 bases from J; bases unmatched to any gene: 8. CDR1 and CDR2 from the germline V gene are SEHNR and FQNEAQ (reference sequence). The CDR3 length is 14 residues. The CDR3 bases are TGTGCCAGCAGAGCCGGGACTAGCGCGGGTGAGCAGTTCTTC. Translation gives CASRAGTSAGEQFF.